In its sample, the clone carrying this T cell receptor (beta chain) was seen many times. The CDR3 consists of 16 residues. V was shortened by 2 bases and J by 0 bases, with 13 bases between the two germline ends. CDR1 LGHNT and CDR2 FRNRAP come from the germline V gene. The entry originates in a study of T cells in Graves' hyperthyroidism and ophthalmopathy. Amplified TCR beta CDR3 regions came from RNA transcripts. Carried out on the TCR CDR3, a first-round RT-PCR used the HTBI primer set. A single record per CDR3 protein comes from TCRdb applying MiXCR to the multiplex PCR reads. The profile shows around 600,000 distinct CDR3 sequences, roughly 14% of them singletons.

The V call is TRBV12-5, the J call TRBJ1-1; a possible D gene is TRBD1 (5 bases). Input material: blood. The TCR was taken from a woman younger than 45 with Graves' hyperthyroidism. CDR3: CASGLLPRGVNTEAFF. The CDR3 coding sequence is TGTGCTAGTGGTTTGCTTCCACGGGGGGTGAACACTGAAGCTTTCTTT.